Below, 22 T cell receptor beta chains from the same sample are listed, as sequenced in a study of early T cells in non-severe SARS-CoV-2 infection. TCRdb reanalysed the 5' RACE reads using MiXCR and keeps one entry per CDR3 protein. Among 75,000 to 80,000 distinct CDR3 sequences listed, around 15% were seen once. Specimen: whole blood. These receptors all stem from an adult who was a healthcare worker with PCR-confirmed SARS-CoV-2 infection or an uninfected control (not recorded which).

There are a few counts of this clonotype. The V and J genes are TRBV6-2 or TRBV6-3 and TRBJ2-5; unclear D gene. Germline CDR1 is MNHEY and CDR2 is SVGEGT. The CDR3 totals 14 residues. Between the trimmed V and J ends, which lost 7 bases and 5 bases, there was a span of 17 bases. The CDR3 loop is CASKRKEQVETQYF. CDR3 bases: TGTGCCAGCAAAAGGAAGGAGCAGGTGGAGACCCAGTACTTC.

This clonotype appeared many times. The chain couples TRBV5-6 to TRBJ1-3, with a tentative D call TRBD1 (5 bases). Deletions cut 3 bases from V and 1 base from J, with 11 bases between. This CDR3 is built from 15 residues. CDR1 and CDR2 (germline): SGHDT, YYEEEE. CDR3 in amino acids: CASSSPGRSGNTIYF. DNA of the CDR3: TGTGCCAGCAGCTCCCCAGGGAGATCTGGAAACACCATATATTTT. Variable domain in full (rest from reference TRBV5-6 and TRBJ1-3): DAGVTQSPTHLIKTRGQQVTLRCSPKSGHDTVSWYQQALGQGPQFIFQYYEEEERQRGNFPDRFSGHQFPNYSSELNVNALLLGDSALYLCASSSPGRSGNTIYFGEGSWLTVV.

This chain joins TRBV27 and TRBJ2-7; D remains unclear. V was pared by 5 bases and J by 6 bases, with 20 bases between. The germline gives CDR1 MNHEY, CDR2 SMNVEV (reference sequence). There are 15 residues in the CDR3. The CDR3 region is CASSPNPYLLGEQYF. CDR3 DNA sequence: TGTGCCAGCAGTCCCAACCCCTATCTCTTAGGCGAGCAGTACTTC.

This clonotype showed up just a few times. The rearrangement joins TRBV13 to TRBJ1-2, with a tentative D call TRBD1 (6 bases). Trimming took 8 bases from V and 8 from J, leaving 15 bases between them. Germline V CDR1 and CDR2: PRHDT, FYEKMQ (reference sequence). The CDR3 is made up of 12 amino acids. The CDR3, as DNA: TGTGCCAGCGGTGATTACAGGGACGGCTACACCTTC. Translation: CASGDYRDGYTF.

This clonotype turned up a few times. The genes are TRBV12-3 or TRBV12-4 and TRBJ2-3, with a weak D call TRBD2 (6 bases). Trimming took off 3 bases at V and 1 base at J, with 17 bases between the two ends. The CDR3 extends over 17 amino acids. As DNA, the CDR3 is TGTGCCAGCAGTTTTCGGAGGGAGGCGCCGCGCACAGATACGCAGTATTTT. Encoded protein: CASSFRREAPRTDTQYF.

This chain joins TRBV18 and TRBJ1-5, with no clear D. Trimming stripped 2 bases from V and 4 bases from J, with 15 bases between. The CDR3 runs 16 residues. Germline V gives CDR1 KGHSH, CDR2 LQKENI. CDR3 nucleotide sequence: TGTGCCAGCTCACCATCGGGAGGGTTTTCGAATCAGCCCCAGCATTTT. Its translation: CASSPSGGFSNQPQHF.

This clonotype occurred a few times. The chain joins TRBV2 to TRBJ1-5; a weak D match, TRBD1 (5 bases). This CDR3 is 15 amino acids long. Germline CDR1 is SNHLY and CDR2 is FYNNEI. V was clipped by 11 bases and J by 5 bases, with 22 bases between them. CDR3: CASSELVQVYQPQHF. The CDR3 region has the DNA TGTGCCTCCTCCGAGCTGGTACAGGTCTATCAGCCCCAGCATTTT.

This clonotype occurred a few times. The V and J genes are TRBV16 and TRBJ2-7; TRBD1 is a possible D gene (6 bases). The CDR3 consists of 11 residues. Germline CDR1 and CDR2: KGHSY and FQNENV. Trimming left V 5 bases short and J 5 bases short, with 7 bases between. As DNA, the CDR3 is TGTGCCAGCAGCTACAGGGACGAGCAGTACTTC. Its translation is CASSYRDEQYF.

This clonotype was recorded a few times. The CDR3 sequence: CASSGLAGGRYEQYF. The CDR3, as DNA: TGTGCCAGCAGTGGACTAGCGGGAGGGAGGTACGAGCAGTACTTC. The chain is built from TRBV7-9 and TRBJ2-7; 15 bases are a match to TRBD2. Germline V gene lookup returns CDR1 SEHNR and CDR2 FQNEAQ (reference sequence). The V gene end was trimmed by 6 bases and the J gene end by 4 bases; junction bases not matched to a gene: 4. This CDR3 has 15 amino acids.

This chain joins TRBV29-1 and TRBJ2-1, with a weak D call TRBD1 (5 bases). Germline CDR1 reads SQVTM; CDR2 reads ANQGSEA. V was clipped by 3 bases and J by 8 bases, with 11 bases between them. The CDR3 is made up of 12 amino acids. The CDR3 sequence is CSVDRQSYEQFF. Written as DNA, the CDR3 is TGCAGCGTTGACCGACAGTCCTATGAGCAGTTCTTC.

This clonotype was recorded a few times. CDR3 sequence reads: CASSLDRGGNTIYF. The CDR3 DNA is TGTGCCAGCAGCTTAGACAGGGGCGGAAACACCATATATTTT. The genes are TRBV7-8 and TRBJ1-3, with 7 bases that match TRBD1. The CDR3 is 14 residues long. CDR1 and CDR2 from the germline V gene are SGHVS and FQNEAQ. V trimming: 1 base; J trimming: 4 bases; junction bases outside the gene matches: 1.

This chain connects TRBV20-1 to TRBJ2-3; 8 nucleotides match TRBD1. This CDR3 spans 16 amino acids. V lost 3 bases and J lost 2; bases outside the gene matches: 10. The V gene's germline CDR1 is DFQATT and CDR2 SNEGSKA (reference sequence). The CDR3 here is CSASKPGTGLTDTQYF. The CDR3, as DNA: TGCAGTGCTAGCAAACCTGGGACAGGCCTCACAGATACGCAGTATTTT.

This clonotype turned up a few times. The chain links TRBV9 to TRBJ2-1; 7 bases match TRBD1. CDR1 is SGDLS and CDR2 is YYNGEE in the germline V gene. This CDR3 has 16 residues. V lost 4 bases and J lost 1; bases outside the gene matches: 8. CDR3 bases: TGTGCCAGCAGCTCTCGGGACAGCTTTTCCTACAATGAGCAGTTCTTC. Its protein is CASSSRDSFSYNEQFF. The full variable domain, in which reference TRBV9 and TRBJ2-1 provide the parts outside the CDR3, is DSGVTQTPKHLITATGQRVTLRCSPRSGDLSVYWYQQSLDQGLQFLIQYYNGEERAKGNILERFSAQQFPDLHSELNLSSLELGDSALYFCASSSRDSFSYNEQFFGPGTRLTVL.

This clonotype was seen a few times. The chain joins TRBV7-9 to TRBJ1-1; 7 bases line up with TRBD1. CDR3 length: 16 amino acids. Germline lookup yields CDR1 SEHNR and CDR2 FQNEAQ (reference sequence). V trimming: 2 bases; J trimming: 1 base; junction bases outside the gene matches: 7. The CDR3 DNA is TGTGCCAGCAGCTTAATGACAGGGCCTGGGAACACTGAAGCTTTCTTT. Its protein is CASSLMTGPGNTEAFF.

This clonotype was observed a handful of times. The V and J genes are TRBV20-1 and TRBJ2-5, with unresolved D. CDR3 size: 12 residues. The ends were cut back, 1 base at V and 5 bases at J, with 8 bases in the middle. Germline-derived CDR1 and CDR2 are DFQATT and SNEGSKA (reference sequence). The CDR3 spells CSARGPRETQYF. CDR3 nucleotide sequence: TGCAGTGCTAGAGGACCTCGGGAGACCCAGTACTTC.

The chain recombines TRBV12-5 with TRBJ2-5; D tentatively fits TRBD1 or TRBD2 (6 bases each). CDR3 size: 16 residues. Trimming shortened V by 0 bases and J by 7 bases, and 18 bases separated the two germline ends. Germline values: CDR1 LGHNT, CDR2 FRNRAP. CDR3 region: CASGLVGTEGDGTQYF. For the CDR3, the DNA is TGTGCTAGTGGTTTGGTGGGTACGGAGGGGGACGGGACCCAGTACTTC. Full variable domain (rest looked up from reference TRBV12-5 and TRBJ2-5): DARVTQTPRHKVTEMGQEVTMRCQPILGHNTVFWYRQTMMQGLELLAYFRNRAPLDDSGMPKDRFSAEMPDATLATLKIQPSEPRDSAVYFCASGLVGTEGDGTQYFGPGTRLLVL.

This clonotype showed up just a few times. This chain connects TRBV7-8 to TRBJ2-5, with 11 bases lining up with TRBD2. The V segment lost 5 bases and the J segment 5 bases; nucleotides outside the gene matches: 7. The germline V gene has CDR1 SGHVS and CDR2 FQNEAQ. The CDR3 runs 15 residues. The CDR3 DNA follows: TGTGCCAGCAGCGAACTAGCGGGGGTGGGTGAGACCCAGTACTTC. Translation gives CASSELAGVGETQYF.

Ten or more counts support this clonotype. This chain joins TRBV5-1 and TRBJ2-7, with D possibly called TRBD1 or TRBD2 (5 bases each). The germline CDR1 and CDR2 sequences are SGHRS and YFSETQ. The CDR3 is 13 residues long. V shed 3 bases and J shed 13 bases, with 20 bases lying between them. The CDR3 DNA sequence: TGCGCCAGCAGCTCTGGTTCCGGGACGTCGCTCTACTTC. Protein product: CASSSGSGTSLYF.

This rearrangement joins TRBV2 to TRBJ2-3, with D possibly TRBD2 on 5 matching bases. This CDR3 region has 14 residues. V lost 2 bases, J lost 2 bases, and 8 bases lay in between. Germline values: CDR1 SNHLY, CDR2 FYNNEI. The CDR3 DNA follows: TGTGCCAGCAGTGAAAAGACTATCACAGATACGCAGTATTTT. The encoded protein is CASSEKTITDTQYF. Using reference TRBV2 and TRBJ2-3 for the parts outside the CDR3, the full variable domain is EPEVTQTPSHQVTQMGQEVILRCVPISNHLYFYWYRQILGQKVEFLVSFYNNEISEKSEIFDDQFSVERPDGSNFTLKIRSTKLEDSAMYFCASSEKTITDTQYFGPGTRLTVL.

The rearrangement uses TRBV20-1 and TRBJ2-1, with TRBD2 matching 13 bases. CDR1 is DFQATT, CDR2 SNEGSKA, per germline (reference sequence). This CDR3 is built from 17 residues. With V trimmed by 1 base and J by 6 bases, 9 bases remained unmatched. The CDR3 region has the DNA TGCAGTGCTAGAGCCCCGTCGGGACTAGCGGGGACCAATGAGCAGTTCTTC. This gives the protein CSARAPSGLAGTNEQFF.

This chain joins TRBV20-1 and TRBJ1-6; no definite D call. The V gene lost 5 bases and the J gene lost 10 bases, with 21 bases spanning the gap. The CDR3 loop spans 15 amino acids. Germline V gene sequence: CDR1 DFQATT, CDR2 SNEGSKA (reference sequence). The CDR3 loop reads CSAAPAGLTGSPLHF. The DNA for the CDR3 is TGCAGTGCTGCGCCTGCGGGTCTCACTGGGTCACCCCTCCACTTT.

The genes are TRBV16 and TRBJ1-4; tentatively, D is TRBD1 (6 bases). CDR3 length: 14 amino acids. The V and J ends lost 6 bases and 0 bases respectively, with 8 bases between them. The germline V gene has CDR1 KGHSY and CDR2 FQNENV. In nucleotides, the CDR3 is TGTGCCAGCAGTCGACAGGCAACTAATGAAAAACTGTTTTTT. This encodes CASSRQATNEKLFF.